A single T cell receptor (beta chain) is shown here with its context. What it binds is not known. Trimming removed 5 bases at V and 3 bases at J, with 4 bases between. Germline CDR1 and CDR2: SQVTM and ANQGSEA. CDR3 size: 10 residues. The data are from a study of human T cells and chemical hapten exposure. One entry per CDR3 protein results from TCRdb running MiXCR on the RACE reads. The sample has roughly 250,000 distinct CDR3 sequences; 7% to 10% are singletons. Findings and limits, study-wide: Relative to control repertoires, expanded TCRs gave rise to significantly more large CDR3 similarity clusters. All donors were alopecia patients, so their immunity may differ from that of healthy people.

The time point was: pre-sensitization, week 0. The treatment here: therapeutic diphenylcyclopropenone sensitization with weekly scalp DPC. The TCR comes from a woman between 40 and 55 years old with alopecia areata. Some clones in this sample may be carry-over from other donors' samples. Sequencing was performed on whole blood, taken in connection with sensitization to the hapten diphenylcyclopropenone (DPC). The V gene is TRBV29-1, the J gene TRBJ1-1, with D unclear. This chain's CDR3 is CSVFDTEAFF. As DNA, the CDR3 is TGCAGCGTTTTTGACACTGAAGCTTTCTTT. Looking up the rest from reference TRBV29-1 and TRBJ1-1 gives the full variable domain: SAVISQKPSRDICQRGTSLTIQCQVDSQVTMMFWYRQQPGQSLTLIATANQGSEATYESGFVIDKFPISRPNLTFSTLTVSNMSPEDSSIYLCSVFDTEAFFGQGTRLTVV.